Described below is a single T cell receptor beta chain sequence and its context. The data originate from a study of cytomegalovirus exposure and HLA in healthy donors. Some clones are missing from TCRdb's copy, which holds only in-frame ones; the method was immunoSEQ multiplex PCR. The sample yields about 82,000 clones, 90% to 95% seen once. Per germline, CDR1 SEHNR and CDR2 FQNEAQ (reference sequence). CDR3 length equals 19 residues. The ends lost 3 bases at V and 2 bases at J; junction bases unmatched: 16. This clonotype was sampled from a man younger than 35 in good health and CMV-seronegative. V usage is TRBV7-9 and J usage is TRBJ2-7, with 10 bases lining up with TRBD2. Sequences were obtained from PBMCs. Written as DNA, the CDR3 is TGTGCCAGCAGCTTCCCCGCGAAGAAAGCGGGAGGGCCCCCCTACGAGCAGTACTTC. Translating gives CASSFPAKKAGGPPYEQYF.